A selection of T cell receptor beta chains follows, all from one sample in a study of T cells in lung cancer brain metastases. The repertoire was sequenced with immunoSEQ multiplex PCR; TCRdb's copy has only in-frame clones and lacks some. The sample includes 5,000 to 7,000 clones, about 80% of them seen just once. The specimen was tumor tissue from a brain metastasis. Receptors were obtained from a man aged 50-60 years with non-small cell lung cancer that had spread to the brain. Both conserved end residues are part of each CDR3. Some rows mark clone size as missing; the rest say once, few, many or name a class of expanded clone.

cdr3_aa | j_call | v_call | clone_size
CASSQEGIGELFF | TRBJ2-2 | TRBV4-2 | .
CASSVKGDSPLHF | TRBJ1-6 | TRBV19 | .
CASSQGESSYNEQFF | TRBJ2-1 | TRBV4-2 | .
CACPGTQTYTF | TRBJ1-2 | TRBV30 | .
CSVGQQVEQFF | TRBJ2-1 | TRBV29-1 | .
CASSLSRGAEAFF | TRBJ1-1 | TRBV7-9 | .
CASSVGQTQTQYF | TRBJ2-5 | TRBV9 | few
CAWSVIFGETQYF | TRBJ2-5 | TRBV30 | .
CAIGGVSYNEQFF | TRBJ2-1 | TRBV10-3 | .
CASRGETGNTEAFF | TRBJ1-1 | TRBV5-1 | few
CASSPTGTASYEQYF | TRBJ2-7 | TRBV5-5 | .
CASSPEEWLSYGYTF | TRBJ1-2 | TRBV4-1 | .
CASSSWPPQGVSSYEQYF | TRBJ2-7 | TRBV11-1 | .
CASSGDTDTQYF | TRBJ2-3 | TRBV2 | few
CASSFQSANTGELFF | TRBJ2-2 | TRBV5-1 | .
CASSPPSKGTDTQYF | TRBJ2-3 | TRBV7-2 | .
CASSSRTGTRYGYTF | TRBJ1-2 | TRBV6-5 | .
CASSSLAGGGYEQFF | TRBJ2-1 | TRBV27 | few
CATSDLTGRPFRNTEAFF | TRBJ1-1 | TRBV15 | .
CASSGWTAKSYNEQFF | TRBJ2-1 | TRBV25-1 | .
CASSQEGGRPQHF | TRBJ1-5 | TRBV4-3 | once
CASSLDREYGYTF | TRBJ1-2 | TRBV7-2 | .
CASSLGASGGVDTQYF | TRBJ2-3 | TRBV11-2 | .
CASSRTGGEGEQYF | TRBJ2-7 | TRBV11-3 | .
CASSSWVSYNSPLHF | TRBJ1-6 | TRBV6-5 | once
CASSLEQGGLSPLHF | TRBJ1-6 | TRBV11-2 | .
CSGVDRDEQFF | TRBJ2-1 | TRBV29-1 | .
CASTARQETQYF | TRBJ2-5 | TRBV2 | .
CASSLSPGVEQYF | TRBJ2-7 | TRBV4-1 | .
CASSEPGGHGYTF | TRBJ1-2 | TRBV25-1 | .
CAIRGENNQPQHF | TRBJ1-5 | TRBV10-3 | .
CSVVEENYGYTF | TRBJ1-2 | TRBV29-1 | .
CAISQRPSGYTF | TRBJ1-2 | TRBV10-3 | .
CASSVSPTNEQFF | TRBJ2-1 | TRBV9 | once
CASSSANRREVFF | TRBJ1-1 | TRBV7-2 | .
CASSRTGGHGELFF | TRBJ2-2 | TRBV19 | .
CASSLEVRNTEAFF | TRBJ1-1 | TRBV5-1 | .
CASSSFPPSLADGSSGNTIYF | TRBJ1-3 | TRBV18 | .
CASSRDYKSENYGYTF | TRBJ1-2 | TRBV6-6 | .
CASSDVGIEGGAPSYEQYF | TRBJ2-7 | TRBV6-4 | .
CASSEAPFTDTQYF | TRBJ2-3 | TRBV2 | .
CASSLTSGSTSRTNTQYF | TRBJ2-3 | TRBV5-1 | .